Following are 29 T cell receptor beta chains from one sample sequenced in a study of human T cells and chemical hapten exposure. TCRdb used MiXCR to reprocess the RACE reads, holding one entry per CDR3 protein. The sample has some 82,000 distinct CDR3 sequences; about 11% are singletons. Time point specified: patch test 1, 2 weeks after DPC sensitization. Sample treatment: therapeutic diphenylcyclopropenone sensitization with weekly scalp DPC. This specimen was whole blood, taken in connection with sensitization to the hapten diphenylcyclopropenone (DPC). Receptors originate from a woman between 45 and 65 years old with alopecia areata. Some clones in this sample may be carry-over from other donors' samples.

This clonotype was counted ten times or more. The rearrangement joins TRBV29-1 to TRBJ2-2; D might be TRBD2 (6 bases). This CDR3 is built from 13 residues. V lost 6 bases and J lost 6, with 14 bases in between. Germline CDR1 is SQVTM and CDR2 is ANQGSEA. The CDR3 protein is CSVALARAGELFF. CDR3 in DNA: TGCAGCGTCGCTCTAGCGCGAGCCGGGGAGCTGTTTTTT.

The rearrangement joins TRBV28 to TRBJ2-4; 11 bases match TRBD1. Germline assignment: CDR1 MDHEN and CDR2 SYDVKM. CDR3 length: 16 amino acids. Germline trimming cut 6 bases from V and 1 base from J; bases unmatched to any gene: 5. The CDR3: CASSGQGASAKNIQYF. The CDR3 bases are TGTGCCAGCAGCGGACAGGGGGCATCGGCCAAAAACATTCAGTACTTC.

This clonotype was counted only a few times. V is TRBV29-1 and J is TRBJ1-2, with 7 bases aligning to TRBD1. CDR3 size: 14 residues. The J segment lost 8 bases and the V segment lost 3 bases, leaving 12 bases of the junction unmatched. Germline V CDR1 and CDR2: SQVTM, ANQGSEA. In nucleotides, the CDR3 is TGCAGCGTTGACCGAGAGCACAGGGGAGAAGGCTACACCTTC. The encoded protein is CSVDREHRGEGYTF.

The rearrangement joins TRBV24-1 to TRBJ2-3; 12 bases match TRBD2. The CDR3 runs to 17 residues. From germline, CDR1 is KGHDR and CDR2 SFDVKD. The V gene end was trimmed by 3 bases and the J gene end by 1 base; junction bases not matched to a gene: 4. The CDR3 DNA reads TGTGCCACCAGTGATACCAGACTAGCGGGAGGCACAGATACGCAGTATTTT. Residues: CATSDTRLAGGTDTQYF.

The rearrangement joins TRBV4-3 to TRBJ1-1, with unresolved D. This CDR3 comprises 12 residues. V lost 1 base and J 11 bases, leaving 11 bases between the germline ends. Per the germline V gene, CDR1 is LGHNA and CDR2 is YSLEER. CDR3 bases: TGCGCCAGCAGCCAAGCCTCCTCGCCCGCTTTCTTT. Translation: CASSQASSPAFF.

This clonotype was recorded many times. The chain uses TRBV27 and TRBJ2-3; 8 bases agree with TRBD1. The germline CDR1 and CDR2 sequences are MNHEY and SMNVEV (reference sequence). V trimming: 2 bases; J trimming: 9 bases; junction bases outside the gene matches: 4. The CDR3 is made up of 13 amino acids. CDR3 in amino acids: CASSLMWDRTQYF. CDR3 DNA: TGTGCCAGCAGTTTAATGTGGGACAGGACGCAGTATTTT.

In this sample, this clonotype turned up a few times. The V call is TRBV13, the J call TRBJ1-1; perhaps TRBD1 as D (6 bases). Germline V lookup: CDR1 PRHDT, CDR2 FYEKMQ (reference sequence). Trimming pared 4 bases from V and 3 bases from J, leaving 9 bases between. The CDR3 consists of 13 residues. CDR3 bases: TGTGCCAGCAGCTCAAGGGGGGACACTGAAGCTTTCTTT. It translates to CASSSRGDTEAFF.

The chain combines TRBV5-1 with TRBJ1-5, with D unresolved. V was pared by 0 bases and J by 5 bases, with 9 bases between. This CDR3 contains 14 residues. The germline gives CDR1 SGHRS, CDR2 YFSETQ. The CDR3 loop reads CASSLAGVDQPQHF. DNA for the CDR3: TGCGCCAGCAGCTTGGCTGGGGTGGATCAGCCCCAGCATTTT.

This clonotype was counted at least ten times. This sequence joins TRBV15 and TRBJ2-3; no clear D gene. V lost 5 bases, J lost 8 bases, and 11 bases lay in between. This CDR3 is 12 amino acids long. Per germline, CDR1 LNHNV and CDR2 YYDKDF (reference sequence). The DNA of the CDR3 is TGTGCCACCAGCCTAACCCCGGGTACGCAGTATTTT. Its translation: CATSLTPGTQYF.

This clonotype was seen only a few times. The rearrangement uses TRBV18 and TRBJ2-2, with unresolved D. CDR1 and CDR2 from the germline V gene are KGHSH and LQKENI. Trimming removed 4 bases from V and 8 bases from J, with 8 bases in between. CDR3 length: 12 amino acids. The CDR3 region has the DNA TGTGCCAGCTCACATCGGACGGGGGAGCTGTTTTTT. It encodes CASSHRTGELFF.

The V and J genes are TRBV18 and TRBJ2-1; 7 bases align to TRBD2. The germline CDR1 and CDR2 sequences are KGHSH and LQKENI. Germline trimming cut 3 bases from V and 7 bases from J; bases unmatched to any gene: 12. The CDR3 sequence is 16 residues long. This CDR3 is CASSPPRLALGNEQFF. The CDR3 DNA reads as TGTGCCAGCTCACCTCCCCGACTAGCCCTTGGGAATGAGCAGTTCTTC.

J is TRBJ1-1 and V is TRBV6-2 or TRBV6-3, with D possibly TRBD1 on 5 matching bases. The CDR3 is made up of 12 amino acids. Germline CDR1 MNHEY, CDR2 SVGEGT. V was pared by 7 bases and J by 5 bases, with 11 bases between. The CDR3 is CASTPGYTEAFF. In DNA, the CDR3 is TGTGCCAGCACACCAGGGTATACTGAAGCTTTCTTT.

This clonotype came up many times. The chain is built from TRBV28 and TRBJ2-6; D may be TRBD2 (6 bases). CDR3 length: 17 amino acids. V was pared by 6 bases and J by 4 bases, with 19 bases between. Germline CDR1 is MDHEN and CDR2 is SYDVKM. The CDR3 DNA follows: TGTGCCAGCAGCTCTACCTCGCGGGGTATGGGGGCCAACGTCCTGACTTTC. Translated, it gives CASSSTSRGMGANVLTF.

This clonotype came up many times. This chain connects TRBV20-1 to TRBJ2-7; the match to TRBD2 covers 14 bases. Germline V gene lookup returns CDR1 DFQATT and CDR2 SNEGSKA (reference sequence). CDR3 size: 15 residues. Trimming removed 5 bases from V and 2 bases from J; junction bases left unmatched: 5. CDR3 sequence: CSAGLAGGHPYEQYF. DNA for the CDR3: TGCAGTGCTGGACTAGCGGGAGGACACCCCTACGAGCAGTACTTC.

A few counts support this clonotype. This sequence joins TRBV27 and TRBJ1-1, with D hard to call. The V gene's germline CDR1 is MNHEY and CDR2 SMNVEV (reference sequence). V was pared by 5 bases and J by 11 bases, with 18 bases between. The CDR3 runs to 13 residues. DNA of the CDR3: TGTGCCAGCAGTCAACTTCGACCCCTCGAGGCTTTCTTT. Protein: CASSQLRPLEAFF.

A few counts support this clonotype. The chain has TRBV23-1 and TRBJ2-5; 11 positions agree with TRBD2. TRBV23-1 is designated an ORF whose function remains uncertain. This CDR3 contains 21 residues. The V and J ends lost 6 bases and 0 bases, in that order; junction bases with no gene match: 21. The CDR3 protein is CASSPSPGLAALDTYQETQYF. The CDR3 DNA is TGCGCCAGCAGCCCGAGCCCGGGACTAGCGGCTTTAGACACTTACCAAGAGACCCAGTACTTC.

This clonotype has at least ten counts. The chain uses TRBV7-9 and TRBJ2-1, with D possibly being TRBD2 (7 bases). Germline V gene sequence: CDR1 SEHNR, CDR2 FQNEAQ (reference sequence). The CDR3 spans 15 residues. V shed 5 bases and J shed 6 bases, with 17 bases lying between them. CDR3 bases: TGTGCCAGCAGCCCCCCGGGGGGCGGGGCCAATGAGCAGTTCTTC. Its protein product is CASSPPGGGANEQFF.

The genes are TRBV19 and TRBJ2-1; TRBD2 matches at 12 bases. This CDR3 region has 17 residues. The germline CDR1 and CDR2 sequences are LNHDA and SQIVND (reference sequence). After removal of 5 bases from V and 2 bases from J, the junction contained 7 bases not matched to a gene. CDR3 in amino acids: CASSHILAGGPYNEQFF. Written as DNA, the CDR3 is TGTGCCAGTAGTCATATCCTAGCGGGGGGGCCCTACAATGAGCAGTTCTTC.

Turning to this clonotype: Relative to the germline gene, one junction end is altered; a read error may explain this. The chain is built from TRBV18 and TRBJ2-3, with D perhaps being TRBD1 or TRBD2 (5 bases each). The CDR3 totals 15 residues. CDR1 and CDR2 (germline): KGHSH, LQKENI. The CDR3 DNA is TGTGTCAGCTCACCCTCCAGGGACGGCACAGATACGCAGTATTTT. This encodes CVSSPSRDGTDTQYF.

This clonotype was observed a handful of times. This rearrangement joins TRBV19 to TRBJ2-3, with D possibly TRBD1 on 5 matching bases. CDR1 and CDR2 from the germline V gene are LNHDA and SQIVND (reference sequence). The CDR3 has 15 amino acids. Trimming cost V 3 bases and J 0 bases, with 10 bases left between them. The CDR3 sequence: CASSIRDSSTDTQYF. The CDR3 DNA reads TGTGCCAGTAGTATCCGAGACAGTAGCACAGATACGCAGTATTTT.

The chain carries TRBV21-1 and TRBJ2-1; the table's D call, TRBD1, has no DNA check behind it. TRBV21-1 is a pseudogene. This CDR3 has 15 amino acids. In DNA form, the CDR3 reads TGTGCCAGCAATCAACCACAGGGGGCCCCCAATGAGCAGTTCTTC. It encodes CASNQPQGAPNEQFF.

This rearrangement joins TRBV20-1 to TRBJ2-5; TRBD2 aligns across 7 bases. The CDR3 loop spans 14 amino acids. CDR1 DFQATT and CDR2 SNEGSKA come from the germline V gene (reference sequence). V was clipped by 5 bases and J by 2 bases; unmatched bases: 8. As DNA, the CDR3 is TGCAGTGCTGGGCCTAGCGGCGGACAAGAGACCCAGTACTTC. This encodes CSAGPSGGQETQYF.

This clonotype appeared many times. The chain has TRBV28 and TRBJ1-5; no firm D call. Trimming stripped 5 bases from V and 10 bases from J, with 15 bases between. CDR1 is MDHEN, CDR2 SYDVKM, per germline. There are 13 residues in the CDR3. This CDR3 reads CASSRRTDIPQHF. The CDR3 nucleotides read TGTGCCAGCAGTCGCCGAACCGACATCCCCCAGCATTTT.

The sample holds a few counts of this clonotype. This rearrangement joins TRBV18 to TRBJ2-3, with 8 bases that match TRBD1. Germline V lookup: CDR1 KGHSH, CDR2 LQKENI. With 6 bases clipped from V and 3 bases from J, the junction kept 8 bases outside the gene matches. This CDR3 is 15 amino acids long. The CDR3 coding sequence is TGTGCCAGCTCGCCCCAGGGGGCGGGTACAGATACGCAGTATTTT. Protein: CASSPQGAGTDTQYF.

This chain uses TRBV25-1 with TRBJ1-2, with unresolved D. The CDR3 has 12 amino acids. Between the trimmed V and J ends, which lost 3 bases and 4 bases, there was a span of 6 bases. Germline V lookup: CDR1 MGHDK, CDR2 SYGVNS. This CDR3 reads CASSERFYGYTF. The DNA for the CDR3 is TGTGCCAGCAGTGAGCGGTTCTATGGCTACACCTTC.

V gene TRBV16 combines with J gene TRBJ1-2; TRBD1 aligns across 7 bases. CDR3 size: 15 residues. Germline values: CDR1 KGHSY, CDR2 FQNENV. After removal of 2 bases from V and 4 bases from J, the junction contained 7 bases not matched to a gene. The CDR3 reads CASSQDRVTLYGYTF. CDR3 DNA: TGTGCCAGCAGCCAAGACAGGGTCACCCTCTATGGCTACACCTTC.

This clonotype was detected ten times or more. J is TRBJ2-1 and V is TRBV29-1; D may be TRBD2 (7 bases). This CDR3 spans 16 amino acids. Trimming removed 0 bases at V and 1 base at J, with 13 bases between. The germline gives CDR1 SQVTM, CDR2 ANQGSEA. CDR3 sequence: CSVEERRGGSYNEQFF. CDR3 nucleotide sequence: TGCAGCGTTGAAGAAAGGAGGGGGGGATCCTACAATGAGCAGTTCTTC.

This clonotype was seen more than once but under ten times. This chain connects TRBV7-9 to TRBJ2-1; D possibly matches TRBD1 or TRBD2 (5 bases each). Germline lookup yields CDR1 SEHNR and CDR2 FQNEAQ (reference sequence). The V end lost 5 bases, the J end lost 6 bases, and 23 bases lay between the germline ends. This CDR3 region has 17 residues. DNA for the CDR3: TGTGCCAGCAGCGGCTACGGGACCAGGAATTCTGGCAATGAGCAGTTCTTC. Translation: CASSGYGTRNSGNEQFF.

This clonotype was recorded at least ten times. The V gene is TRBV6-4, the J gene TRBJ2-1; D may match TRBD1 or TRBD2 (5 bases each). Germline V gives CDR1 MRHNA, CDR2 SNTAGT. V was trimmed by 0 bases and J by 6 bases, leaving 21 bases between them. CDR3 length equals 18 residues. The CDR3, as DNA: TGTGCCAGCAGTGACTCGAGGGGAACCGGGTCCCCCGCCAATGAGCAGTTCTTC. Protein product: CASSDSRGTGSPANEQFF.